This T cell receptor beta chain came from a study of T-cell memory formation after mild COVID-19. Notes on this clonotype: As yet, its antigen is unknown.

Overall study findings and caveats: Most CD4+ clones that shrank were in CM and EM, while CD8+ ones turned up in EMRA. Detection of some responders pre-infection suggested pre-existing cross-reactive memory T cells participated.

V lost 8 bases to trimming and J lost 6 bases, with 10 bases between them. There are 12 residues in the CDR3. TCRdb reprocessed the 5' RACE reads with MiXCR, giving one entry per CDR3 protein. Among roughly 400,000 distinct CDR3 sequences listed, under 20% were seen once. The source material was PBMCs or a T cell subset sorted from them (not recorded which). This rearrangement joins TRBV12-3 or TRBV12-4 to TRBJ2-2, with D possibly called TRBD1 or TRBD2 (5 bases each). The sequence was obtained from a man younger than 30 who had mild COVID-19 (a few samples of this study predate the infection). Cell type and time point are not known. In nucleotides, the CDR3 is TGTGCCAGCGAGAGGGGAGCCGGGGAGCTGTTTTTT. Translation: CASERGAGELFF.